The TCR beta chain described here comes from a study of cytomegalovirus exposure and HLA in healthy donors. TCRdb keeps only in-frame clones here, not all; method: immunoSEQ multiplex PCR. The sample lists 150,000 to 200,000 clones; around 84% were seen once. V lost 3 bases to trimming and J lost 6 bases, with 12 bases between them. Germline loops: CDR1 LNHDA, CDR2 SQIVND (reference sequence). This CDR3 is 13 amino acids long. Study-level points and caveats: Both high specificity and high sensitivity reportedly marked the classifier's diagnosis of cytomegalovirus status.

Worth noting for this clone: The antigen remains undetermined.

Sequencing used PBMCs. This clonotype was sampled from a man aged 18 to 30 in good health and CMV-seropositive. The V and J genes are TRBV19 and TRBJ2-7; no firm D call. This CDR3 is CASSITVASEQYF. CDR3 bases: TGTGCCAGTAGTATCACGGTAGCCTCCGAGCAGTACTTC.